At least ten counts were recorded for the clone carrying this T cell receptor beta chain. The antigen is not known. The junction does not match germline at one end; this may be a read error. CDR3 size: 15 residues. Germline values: CDR1 MGHRA, CDR2 YSYEKL. This record comes from a study of glioma-infiltrating T cells. TCR alpha and beta CDR3 regions were amplified from RNA using iRepertoire nested multiplex PCR. Tissue mRNA or PBMC total RNA, roughly 90-400 ng, went into one-step reverse transcription and amplification. TCRdb processed the multiplex PCR reads anew with MiXCR; each CDR3 protein has one entry. This table holds tens of thousands of distinct CDR3 sequences, 40% found once. Study-level results: Tissue and blood shared very few CDR3 sequences. Tissue-blood divergence was below expectation in non-neoplastic patients, above in gliomas.

This clonotype was sampled from a human donor with low-grade glioma or glioblastoma, undergoing nonglioma brain surgery, or in good health (not recorded which). Sequencing was done on a sample of glioma tissue, nonneoplastic brain tissue, or PBMCs (not recorded which). The chain has TRBV4-1 and TRBJ2-3; 12 positions agree with TRBD1. CDR3 sequence: CASSHEAEGTGGLDF. The CDR3 bases are TGCGCCAGCAGCCACGAAGCGGAGGGGACAGGGGGCTTGGATTTT.